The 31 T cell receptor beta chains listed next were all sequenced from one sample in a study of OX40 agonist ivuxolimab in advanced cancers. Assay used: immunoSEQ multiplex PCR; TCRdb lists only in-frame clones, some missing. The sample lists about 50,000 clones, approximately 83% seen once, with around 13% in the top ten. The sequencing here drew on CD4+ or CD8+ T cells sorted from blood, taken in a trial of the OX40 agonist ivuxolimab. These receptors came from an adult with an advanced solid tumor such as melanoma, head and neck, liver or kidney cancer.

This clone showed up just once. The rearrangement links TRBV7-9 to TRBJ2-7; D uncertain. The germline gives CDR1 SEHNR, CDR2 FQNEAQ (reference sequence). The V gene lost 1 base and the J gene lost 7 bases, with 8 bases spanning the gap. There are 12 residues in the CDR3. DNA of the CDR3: TGTGCCAGCAGCTTAGACAGTTGGGAGCAGTACTTC. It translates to CASSLDSWEQYF.

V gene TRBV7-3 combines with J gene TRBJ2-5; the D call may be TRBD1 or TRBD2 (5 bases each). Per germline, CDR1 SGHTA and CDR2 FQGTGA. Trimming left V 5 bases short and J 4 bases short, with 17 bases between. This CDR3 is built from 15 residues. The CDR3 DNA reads TGTGCCAGCAGCCCAGGGACCTTAAGGGGAGAGACCCAGTACTTC. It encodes CASSPGTLRGETQYF.

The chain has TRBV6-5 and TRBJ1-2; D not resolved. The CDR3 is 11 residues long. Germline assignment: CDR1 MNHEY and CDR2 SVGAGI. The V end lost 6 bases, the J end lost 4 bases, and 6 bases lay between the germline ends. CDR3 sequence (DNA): TGTGCCAGCAGGGAGATCTATGGCTACACCTTC. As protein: CASREIYGYTF.

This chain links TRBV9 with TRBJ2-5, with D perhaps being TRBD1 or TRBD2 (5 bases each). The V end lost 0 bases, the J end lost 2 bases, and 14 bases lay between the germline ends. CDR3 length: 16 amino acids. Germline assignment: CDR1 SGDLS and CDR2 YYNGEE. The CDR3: CASSVAGQALQETQYF. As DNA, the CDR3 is TGTGCCAGCAGCGTAGCGGGGCAGGCTCTGCAAGAGACCCAGTACTTC. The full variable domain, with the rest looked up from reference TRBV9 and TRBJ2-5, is DSGVTQTPKHLITATGQRVTLRCSPRSGDLSVYWYQQSLDQGLQFLIQYYNGEERAKGNILERFSAQQFPDLHSELNLSSLELGDSALYFCASSVAGQALQETQYFGPGTRLLVL.

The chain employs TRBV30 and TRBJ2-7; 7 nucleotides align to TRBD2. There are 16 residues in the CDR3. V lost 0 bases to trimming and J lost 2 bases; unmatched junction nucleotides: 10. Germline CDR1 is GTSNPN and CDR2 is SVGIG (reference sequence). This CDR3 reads CAWSVSLRAGAYEQYF. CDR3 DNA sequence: TGTGCCTGGAGTGTATCTCTCCGGGCGGGAGCCTACGAGCAGTACTTC. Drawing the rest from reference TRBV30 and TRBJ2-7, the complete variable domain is SQTIHQWPATLVQPVGSPLSLECTVEGTSNPNLYWYRQAAGRGLQLLFYSVGIGQISSEVPQNLSASRPQDRQFILSSKKLLLSDSGFYLCAWSVSLRAGAYEQYFGPGTRLTVT.

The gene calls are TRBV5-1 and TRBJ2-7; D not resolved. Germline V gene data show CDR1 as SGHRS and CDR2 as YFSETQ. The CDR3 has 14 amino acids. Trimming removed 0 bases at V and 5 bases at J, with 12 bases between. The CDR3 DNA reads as TGCGCCAGCAGCTTGGCCATTGTGGGTAACGAGCAGTACTTC. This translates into CASSLAIVGNEQYF.

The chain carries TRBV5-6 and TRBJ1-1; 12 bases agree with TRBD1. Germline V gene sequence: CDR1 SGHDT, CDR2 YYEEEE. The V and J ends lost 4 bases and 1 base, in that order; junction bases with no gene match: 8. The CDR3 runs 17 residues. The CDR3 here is CASSPGQGALGNTEAFF. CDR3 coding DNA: TGTGCCAGCAGCCCGGGACAGGGGGCGCTCGGGAACACTGAAGCTTTCTTT.

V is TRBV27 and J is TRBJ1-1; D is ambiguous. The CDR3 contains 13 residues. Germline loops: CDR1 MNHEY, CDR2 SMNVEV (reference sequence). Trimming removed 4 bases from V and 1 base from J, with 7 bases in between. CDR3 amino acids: CASSSKANTEAFF. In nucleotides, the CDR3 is TGTGCCAGCAGTTCCAAAGCGAACACTGAAGCTTTCTTT.

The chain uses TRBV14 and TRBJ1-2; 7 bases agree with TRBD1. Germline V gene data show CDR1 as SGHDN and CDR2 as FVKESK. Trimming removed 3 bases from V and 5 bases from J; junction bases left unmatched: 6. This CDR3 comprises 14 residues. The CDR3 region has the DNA TGTGCCAGCAGCCAGGGGACAGAGGCTTATGGCTACACCTTC. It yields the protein CASSQGTEAYGYTF.

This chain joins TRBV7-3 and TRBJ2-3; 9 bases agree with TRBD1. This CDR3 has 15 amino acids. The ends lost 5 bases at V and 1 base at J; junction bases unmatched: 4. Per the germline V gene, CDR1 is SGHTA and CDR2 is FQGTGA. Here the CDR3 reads CASSLQGAGTDTQYF. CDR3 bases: TGTGCCAGCAGCCTACAGGGGGCGGGCACAGATACGCAGTATTTT.

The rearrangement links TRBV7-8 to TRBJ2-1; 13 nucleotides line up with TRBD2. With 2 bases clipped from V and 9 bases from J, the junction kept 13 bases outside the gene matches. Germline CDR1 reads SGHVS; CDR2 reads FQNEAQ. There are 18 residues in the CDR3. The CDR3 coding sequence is TGTGCCAGCAGCTTAACACTCAGAGGGACTAGCGGGATCAGTGAGCAGTTCTTC. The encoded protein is CASSLTLRGTSGISEQFF.

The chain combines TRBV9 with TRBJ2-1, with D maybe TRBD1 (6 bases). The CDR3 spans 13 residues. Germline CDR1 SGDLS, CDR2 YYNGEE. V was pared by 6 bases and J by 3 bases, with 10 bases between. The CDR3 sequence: CASNRDNYNEQFF. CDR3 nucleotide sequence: TGTGCCAGCAACCGGGACAACTACAATGAGCAGTTCTTC.

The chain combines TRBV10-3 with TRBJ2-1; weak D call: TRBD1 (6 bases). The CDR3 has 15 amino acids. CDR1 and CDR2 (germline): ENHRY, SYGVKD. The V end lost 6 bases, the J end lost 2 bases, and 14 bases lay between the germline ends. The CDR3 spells CAISPDSSAYNEQFF. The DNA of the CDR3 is TGTGCCATCAGCCCGGACAGCTCCGCCTACAATGAGCAGTTCTTC.

The DNA of the CDR3 is TGTGCCAGCAGTGAAGGGGCCCTCCCCCTCTACGAGCAGTACTTC. Translation gives CASSEGALPLYEQYF. This sequence joins TRBV2 and TRBJ2-7; D call uncertain. The CDR3 spans 15 residues. V was clipped by 1 base and J by 3 bases, with 13 bases between them. Germline CDR1 and CDR2: SNHLY and FYNNEI. The complete variable domain, with remaining parts taken from reference TRBV2 and TRBJ2-7, reads EPEVTQTPSHQVTQMGQEVILRCVPISNHLYFYWYRQILGQKVEFLVSFYNNEISEKSEIFDDQFSVERPDGSNFTLKIRSTKLEDSAMYFCASSEGALPLYEQYFGPGTRLTVT.

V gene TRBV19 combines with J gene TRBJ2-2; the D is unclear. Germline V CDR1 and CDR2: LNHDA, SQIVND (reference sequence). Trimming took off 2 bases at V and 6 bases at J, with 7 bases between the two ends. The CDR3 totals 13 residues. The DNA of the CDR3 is TGTGCCAGTAGTATATGGACGGCCGGGGAGCTGTTTTTT. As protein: CASSIWTAGELFF.

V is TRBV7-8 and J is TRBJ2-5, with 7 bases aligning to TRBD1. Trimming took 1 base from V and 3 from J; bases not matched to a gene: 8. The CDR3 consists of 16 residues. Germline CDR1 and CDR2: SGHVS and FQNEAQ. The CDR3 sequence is CASSLVTGRGEETQYF. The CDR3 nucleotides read TGTGCCAGCAGCTTAGTGACAGGGCGAGGGGAAGAGACCCAGTACTTC.

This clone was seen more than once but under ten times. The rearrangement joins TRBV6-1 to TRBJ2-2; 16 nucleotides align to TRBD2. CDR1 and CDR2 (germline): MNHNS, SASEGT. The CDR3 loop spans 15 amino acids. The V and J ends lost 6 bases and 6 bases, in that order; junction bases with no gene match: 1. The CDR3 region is CASRGLAGGPGELFF. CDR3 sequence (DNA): TGTGCCAGCAGGGGACTAGCGGGAGGGCCCGGGGAGCTGTTTTTT.

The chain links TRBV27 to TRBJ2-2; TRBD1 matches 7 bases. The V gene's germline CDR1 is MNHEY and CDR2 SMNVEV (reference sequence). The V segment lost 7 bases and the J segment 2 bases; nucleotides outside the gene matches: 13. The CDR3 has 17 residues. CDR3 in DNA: TGTGCCAGCACCTCCCCTTCAAGACAGGGAAACACCGGGGAGCTGTTTTTT. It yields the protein CASTSPSRQGNTGELFF.

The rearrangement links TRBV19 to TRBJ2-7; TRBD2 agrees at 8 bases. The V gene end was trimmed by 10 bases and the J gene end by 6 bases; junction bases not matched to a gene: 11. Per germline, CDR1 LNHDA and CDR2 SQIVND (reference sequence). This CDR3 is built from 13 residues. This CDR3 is CATGGAGVGEQYF. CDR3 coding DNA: TGTGCCACCGGGGGAGCGGGAGTGGGCGAGCAGTACTTC.

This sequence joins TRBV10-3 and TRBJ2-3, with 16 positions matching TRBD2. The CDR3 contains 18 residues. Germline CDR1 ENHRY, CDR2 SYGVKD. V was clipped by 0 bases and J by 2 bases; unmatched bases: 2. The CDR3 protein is CAISESGLAGGNTDTQYF. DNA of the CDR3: TGTGCCATCAGTGAGTCGGGACTAGCGGGAGGGAACACAGATACGCAGTATTTT.

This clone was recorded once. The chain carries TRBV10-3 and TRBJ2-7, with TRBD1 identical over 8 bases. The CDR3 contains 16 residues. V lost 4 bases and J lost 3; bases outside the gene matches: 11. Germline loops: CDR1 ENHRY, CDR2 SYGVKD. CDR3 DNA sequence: TGTGCCATCAGTGCCCCGGACAGGGTGAATATCTACGAGCAGTACTTC. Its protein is CAISAPDRVNIYEQYF.

For the CDR3, the DNA is TGTGCCAGCCTCAGGCCGAACACTGAAGCTTTCTTT. Its translation: CASLRPNTEAFF. This chain connects TRBV28 to TRBJ1-1; the D is unclear. CDR1 is MDHEN, CDR2 SYDVKM, per germline. The ends were cut back, 8 bases at V and 1 base at J, with 8 bases in the middle. The CDR3 runs to 12 residues.

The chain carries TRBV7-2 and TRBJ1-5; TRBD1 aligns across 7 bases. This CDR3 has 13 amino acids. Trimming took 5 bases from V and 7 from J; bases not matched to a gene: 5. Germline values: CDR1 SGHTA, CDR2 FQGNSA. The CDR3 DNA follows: TGTGCCAGCAGCGTACAGGGGATCCAGCCCCAGCATTTT. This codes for CASSVQGIQPQHF.

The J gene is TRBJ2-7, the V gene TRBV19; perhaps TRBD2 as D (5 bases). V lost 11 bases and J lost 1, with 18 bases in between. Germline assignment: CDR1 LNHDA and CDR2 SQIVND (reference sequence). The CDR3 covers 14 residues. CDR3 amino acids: CASSAVGLSYEQYF. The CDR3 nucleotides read TGTGCCTCCTCAGCGGTCGGACTTTCCTACGAGCAGTACTTC.

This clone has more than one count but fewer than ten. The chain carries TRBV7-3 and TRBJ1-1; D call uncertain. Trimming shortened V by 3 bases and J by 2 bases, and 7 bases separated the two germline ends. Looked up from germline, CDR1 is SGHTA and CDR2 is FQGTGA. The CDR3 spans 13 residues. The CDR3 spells CASSFYTNTEAFF. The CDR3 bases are TGTGCCAGCAGCTTCTACACCAACACTGAAGCTTTCTTT. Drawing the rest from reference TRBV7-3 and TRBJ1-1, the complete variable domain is GAGVSQTPSNKVTEKGKYVELRCDPISGHTALYWYRQSLGQGPEFLIYFQGTGAADDSGLPNDRFFAVRPEGSVSTLKIQRTERGDSAVYLCASSFYTNTEAFFGQGTRLTVV.

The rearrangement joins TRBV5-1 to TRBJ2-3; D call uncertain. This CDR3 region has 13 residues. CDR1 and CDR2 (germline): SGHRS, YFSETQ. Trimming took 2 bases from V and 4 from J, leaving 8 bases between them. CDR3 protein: CASSFWTADTQYF. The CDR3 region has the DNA TGCGCCAGCAGCTTCTGGACGGCAGATACGCAGTATTTT. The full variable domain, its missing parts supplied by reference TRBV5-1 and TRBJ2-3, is KAGVTQTPRYLIKTRGQQVTLSCSPISGHRSVSWYQQTPGQGLQFLFEYFSETQRNKGNFPGRFSGRQFSNSRSEMNVSTLELGDSALYLCASSFWTADTQYFGPGTRLTVL.

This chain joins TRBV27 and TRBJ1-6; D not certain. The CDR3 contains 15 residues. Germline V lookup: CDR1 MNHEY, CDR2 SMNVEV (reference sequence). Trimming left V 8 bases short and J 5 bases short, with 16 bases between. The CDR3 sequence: CASGVTAPDNSPLHF. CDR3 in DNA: TGTGCCAGCGGTGTTACAGCTCCTGATAATTCACCCCTCCACTTT.

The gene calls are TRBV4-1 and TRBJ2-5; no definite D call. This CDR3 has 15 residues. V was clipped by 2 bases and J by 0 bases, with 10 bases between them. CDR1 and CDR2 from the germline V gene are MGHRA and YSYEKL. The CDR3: CASSQLWGNQETQYF. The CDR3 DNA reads TGCGCCAGCAGCCAACTCTGGGGTAACCAAGAGACCCAGTACTTC.

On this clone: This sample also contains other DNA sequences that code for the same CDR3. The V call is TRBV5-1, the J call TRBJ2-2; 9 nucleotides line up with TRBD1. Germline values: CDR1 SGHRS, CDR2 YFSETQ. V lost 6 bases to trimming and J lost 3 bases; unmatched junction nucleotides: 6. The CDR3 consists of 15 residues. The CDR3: CASIAGQGDTGELFF. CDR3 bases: TGCGCCAGCATCGCGGGACAGGGTGACACCGGGGAGCTGTTTTTT.

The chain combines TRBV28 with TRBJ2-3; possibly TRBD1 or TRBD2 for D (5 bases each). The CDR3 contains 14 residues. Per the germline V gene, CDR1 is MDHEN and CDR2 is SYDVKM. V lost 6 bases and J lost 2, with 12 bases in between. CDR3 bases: TGTGCCAGCAGCTACCCCGGGGCCACAGATACGCAGTATTTT. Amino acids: CASSYPGATDTQYF.

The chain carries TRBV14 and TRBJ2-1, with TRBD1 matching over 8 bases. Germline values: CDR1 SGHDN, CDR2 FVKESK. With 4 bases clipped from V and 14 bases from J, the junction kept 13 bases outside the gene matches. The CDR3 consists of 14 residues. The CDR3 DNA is TGTGCCAGCAGCCGGGGAATACAGGGGGGTTGGGAGTTCTTC. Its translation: CASSRGIQGGWEFF.